A selection of T cell receptor beta chains follows, all from one sample in a study of T cell changes during pregnancy in multiple sclerosis. Only in-frame clones appear in the TCRdb table, and some are missing; sequencing was by immunoSEQ multiplex PCR. The sample records roughly 40,000 clones, 90% being singletons. The sample was CD4+ T cells from peripheral blood mononuclear cells, taken in the first trimester of pregnancy. Receptor source: a female donor in good health, enrolled as a control in a pregnancy study. Both conserved end residues are part of each CDR3. The D gene is left open where the match is weak. Size values are once, few and many counts, or a class for expanded clones, and some rows have none.

v_gene,d_gene,abundance,j_gene,CDR3nt,CDR3aa
TRBV30,TRBD1,NA,TRBJ1-2,TGTGCCTGGAGTGAGGGGGCGAGTGGCTACACCTTC,CAWSEGASGYTF
TRBV5-1,TRBD2,NA,TRBJ2-1,TGCGCCAGCAGTTTTAGCGGGGGACACAATGAGCAGTTCTTC,CASSFSGGHNEQFF
TRBV5-4,NA,NA,TRBJ1-2,TGTGCCAGCAGCTTAAGCGGCTATGGCTACACCTTC,CASSLSGYGYTF
TRBV18,NA,NA,TRBJ1-1,TGTGCCAGCTCACCACCAGGAGGAGGCCTAGTTGAAGCTTTCTTT,CASSPPGGGLVEAFF
TRBV9,NA,NA,TRBJ2-3,TGTGCCAGCAGCGACTCCCGCGGCGATACGCAGTATTTT,CASSDSRGDTQYF
TRBV4-3,NA,NA,TRBJ2-6,TGCGCCAGCAGCCAAGATAGTAGTATTGGGGCCAACGTCCTGACTTTC,CASSQDSSIGANVLTF
TRBV12-5,TRBD2,NA,TRBJ2-1,TGTGCTAGTGGTTTGGTAGTCGGGGGGGCCTACAATGAGCAGTTCTTC,CASGLVVGGAYNEQFF
TRBV27,TRBD2,NA,TRBJ2-7,TGTGCCAGCAGAGCAAGCGGGGGATCCTACGAGCAGTACTTC,CASRASGGSYEQYF
TRBV5-1,TRBD1,NA,TRBJ2-2,TGCGCCAGCAGCTTCGGGACAGCCACCGGGGAGCTGTTTTTT,CASSFGTATGELFF
TRBV4-3,NA,NA,TRBJ2-2,TGCGCCAGCAGCCAAAGCGCGTCACCCGGGGAGCTGTTTTTT,CASSQSASPGELFF
TRBV7-2,TRBD1,NA,TRBJ1-5,TGTGCCAGCAGCCAATTAGGACAGGGGAGTCAGCCCCAGCATTTT,CASSQLGQGSQPQHF
TRBV7-2,TRBD2,NA,TRBJ2-3,TGTGCCAGCAGCAGGACGGGAGGAGATACGCAGTATTTT,CASSRTGGDTQYF
TRBV7-8,TRBD1,NA,TRBJ1-3,TGTGCCAGCAGCATTGGACAGGGGGACACCATATATTTT,CASSIGQGDTIYF
TRBV18,NA,NA,TRBJ2-7,TGTGCCAGCTCACTCGCGACAGCCTGGAACTCCTACGAGCAGTACTTC,CASSLATAWNSYEQYF
TRBV11-2,NA,NA,TRBJ1-2,TGTGCCAGCAGCTTATCCGACAGTTCCTATGGCTACACCTTC,CASSLSDSSYGYTF
TRBV29-1,NA,NA,TRBJ1-1,TGCAGCGTTGAAGGTCGGGGGGGGAGAGAAGCTTTCTTT,CSVEGRGGREAFF
TRBV28,TRBD1,NA,TRBJ1-3,TGTGCCAGCAGTCCGACAGGGGCGCACACCATATATTTT,CASSPTGAHTIYF
TRBV6-1,NA,NA,TRBJ2-1,TGTGCCAGAGATTTAGGACAGTCTAATGAGCAGTTCTTC,CARDLGQSNEQFF
TRBV18,NA,NA,TRBJ1-5,TGTGCCAGCTCACCACCGGGTAAGGGGGATCAGCCCCAGCATTTT,CASSPPGKGDQPQHF
TRBV4-3,TRBD1,once,TRBJ1-2,TGCGCCAGCAGCCAAGAAGGGACAGATACTAACTATGGCTACACCTTC,CASSQEGTDTNYGYTF
TRBV7-3,TRBD2,NA,TRBJ2-5,TGTGCCAGCAGCTTAGGCCTAGCGGGCTCTGGGACCCAGTACTTC,CASSLGLAGSGTQYF
TRBV2,TRBD1,NA,TRBJ1-4,TGTGCCAGCAATGAACAGGGGTATAGACTGGGGAATGAAAAACTGTTTTTT,CASNEQGYRLGNEKLFF
TRBV5-1,TRBD2,once,TRBJ2-7,TGCGCCAGCAGCGTTAGCGGGGTGTCCTACGAGCAGTACTTC,CASSVSGVSYEQYF
TRBV23-1,NA,NA,TRBJ1-1,TGCGCCAGCTCGCTTCGGAGGAAAAGGAACACTGAAGCTTTCTTT,CASSLRRKRNTEAFF
TRBV29-1,NA,NA,TRBJ2-3,TGCAGCGGCATAACCCCCAGAGATACGCAGTATTTT,CSGITPRDTQYF
TRBV7-2,NA,once,TRBJ1-2,TGTGCCAGCAGCCCCTTTCTCTATGGCTACACCTTC,CASSPFLYGYTF
TRBV18,TRBD2,NA,TRBJ2-5,TGTGCCAGCTCACCCAGACTAGCGGGGGGCCTAGAGACCCAGTACTTC,CASSPRLAGGLETQYF
TRBV7-9,TRBD1,NA,TRBJ1-2,TGTGCCAGCAGCTTATCCGCCGGGACAGGGTATGGCTACACCTTC,CASSLSAGTGYGYTF
TRBV28,TRBD2,NA,TRBJ2-7,TGTGCCAGCCGGGGGGAATACGAGCAGTACTTC,CASRGEYEQYF
TRBV5-1,NA,NA,TRBJ1-2,TGCGCCAGCAGCTTCGAGGCAGCCACCTATGGCTACACCTTC,CASSFEAATYGYTF
TRBV2,NA,NA,TRBJ1-6,TGTGCCAGCACCACGGGGGGTCTCCGCTCCTATAATTCACCCCTCCACTTT,CASTTGGLRSYNSPLHF
TRBV19,TRBD1,NA,TRBJ1-5,TGTGCCAGTAGCCCCGGGACCCAGGGGGCGAGCAATCAGCCCCAGCATTTT,CASSPGTQGASNQPQHF
TRBV21-1,NA,few,TRBJ1-2,TGTGCCAGCAGCAAAGTAGCGAGCTATGGCTACACCTTC,CASSKVASYGYTF
TRBV19,NA,NA,TRBJ1-6,TGTGCCAGTAAAATCAGGGATAATTCACCCCTCCACTTT,CASKIRDNSPLHF
TRBV10-1,NA,NA,TRBJ1-2,TGCGCCGGGCAACGTGTGCAGGGTCGTTCTGGCTACACCTTC,CAGQRVQGRSGYTF
TRBV4-1,TRBD1,NA,TRBJ1-4,TGCGCCAGCAGCCAAGGACAGGGGAATGAAAAACTGTTTTTT,CASSQGQGNEKLFF